A single sample gave rise to the 11 T cell receptor beta chains below, sequenced in a study of cytomegalovirus exposure and HLA in healthy donors. With 60 Vbeta and 13 Jbeta primers, the PCR was carried out. The assay was immunoSEQ multiplex PCR, and TCRdb's table has in-frame clones only and misses some. The sample yields about 130,000 clones, under 85% seen once. Input material: PBMCs. These receptor sequences come from a man under 40 in good health and CMV-seronegative.

The rearrangement uses TRBV28 and TRBJ1-1, with 7 nucleotides matching TRBD1. Unmatched junction bases numbered 16, after V lost 6 bases and J lost 0 bases. This CDR3 is 18 amino acids long. Germline loops: CDR1 MDHEN, CDR2 SYDVKM. DNA of the CDR3: TGTGCCAGCAGCAGACCGGCCCCAACAGGGGTGGTGAACACTGAAGCTTTCTTT. Protein product: CASSRPAPTGVVNTEAFF. The full variable domain, its missing parts supplied by reference TRBV28 and TRBJ1-1, is DVKVTQSSRYLVKRTGEKVFLECVQDMDHENMFWYRQDPGLGLRLIYFSYDVKMKEKGDIPEGYSVSREKKERFSLILESASTNQTSMYLCASSRPAPTGVVNTEAFFGQGTRLTVV.

The rearrangement links TRBV4-3 to TRBJ1-5; D remains ambiguous. Between the trimmed V and J ends, which lost 0 bases and 5 bases, there was a span of 11 bases. Germline V gene sequence: CDR1 LGHNA, CDR2 YSLEER. CDR3 length: 15 amino acids. The CDR3 loop reads CASSQEVQYDQPQHF. CDR3 nucleotide sequence: TGCGCCAGCAGCCAAGAGGTCCAGTACGATCAGCCCCAGCATTTT.

The gene calls are TRBV4-2 and TRBJ1-4, with a tentative D call TRBD1 (6 bases). Germline-derived CDR1 and CDR2 are LGHNA and YNFKEQ. V was shortened by 2 bases and J by 8 bases, with 15 bases between the two germline ends. This CDR3 has 15 amino acids. The CDR3 reads CASSQTGGAEEKLFF. CDR3 in DNA: TGTGCCAGCAGCCAAACCGGGGGGGCAGAGGAAAAACTGTTTTTT.

The chain has TRBV6-6 and TRBJ2-5, with 8 bases matching TRBD2. V lost 0 bases to trimming and J lost 3 bases; unmatched junction nucleotides: 3. The CDR3 totals 15 residues. Germline CDR1 reads MNHNY; CDR2 reads SVGAGI (reference sequence). CDR3 region: CASSYSPGREETQYF. Written as DNA, the CDR3 is TGTGCCAGCAGTTACTCCCCCGGGAGGGAAGAGACCCAGTACTTC.

This CDR3 is CASSLTGQGVTDTQYF. CDR3 bases: TGCGCCAGCAGCCTCACCGGACAGGGAGTAACAGATACGCAGTATTTT. The chain has TRBV5-1 and TRBJ2-3; 8 bases match TRBD1. The CDR3 runs 16 residues. Germline CDR1 SGHRS, CDR2 YFSETQ. The trim removed 4 bases at V and 3 bases at J, leaving 10 bases unmatched.

The V call is TRBV7-2, the J call TRBJ2-7, with a possible D match to TRBD1 (6 bases). This CDR3 comprises 15 residues. Trimming left V 5 bases short and J 0 bases short, with 14 bases between. The germline V gene encodes CDR1 SGHTA and CDR2 FQGNSA. The CDR3 reads CASSETGLSSYEQYF. CDR3 in DNA: TGTGCCAGCAGCGAGACAGGTTTAAGCTCCTACGAGCAGTACTTC.

The V and J genes are TRBV27 and TRBJ2-7; tentatively, D is TRBD2 (6 bases). This CDR3 is 13 amino acids long. Per the germline V gene, CDR1 is MNHEY and CDR2 is SMNVEV (reference sequence). V was pared by 1 base and J by 6 bases, with 10 bases between. The CDR3 loop is CASSLLSGGEQYF. The DNA for the CDR3 is TGTGCCAGCAGTTTATTGTCCGGGGGCGAGCAGTACTTC.

The chain uses TRBV28 and TRBJ2-7, with 10 bases aligning to TRBD2. Germline values: CDR1 MDHEN, CDR2 SYDVKM. Trimming removed 4 bases from V and 5 bases from J; junction bases left unmatched: 8. This CDR3 contains 15 residues. The CDR3 nucleotides read TGTGCCAGCAGTTCAGGACTAGCGGTAGGTAACGAGCAGTACTTC. It is translated as CASSSGLAVGNEQYF.

In this sample, this clone turned up a few times. The chain couples TRBV10-3 to TRBJ1-2, with 7 positions matching TRBD1. The CDR3 length is 12 residues. V lost 4 bases and J lost 6; bases outside the gene matches: 2. Germline CDR1 ENHRY, CDR2 SYGVKD. The CDR3 DNA sequence: TGTGCCATCAGTGGTGACAGGGATGGCTACACCTTC. This translates into CAISGDRDGYTF.

The chain couples TRBV19 to TRBJ2-7; D gene ambiguous. The length of the CDR3 is 10 residues. The germline gives CDR1 LNHDA, CDR2 SQIVND (reference sequence). Written as DNA, the CDR3 is TGTGCAGACGGAGCCTACGAGCAGTACTTC. Translation: CADGAYEQYF.

Comments on this clone: Compared with germline, one end of the junction differs, possibly owing to a read error. The rearrangement joins TRBV5-4 to TRBJ2-7; D unresolved. This CDR3 is 12 amino acids long. Germline-derived CDR1 and CDR2 are SGHNT and YYREEE (reference sequence). The chain's CDR3 is CASSLGVYPIIF. CDR3 sequence (DNA): TGTGCCAGCAGCTTGGGAGTATATCCCATCATCTTC.